The clone carrying this TCR beta chain showed up just a few times. The data are from a study of sequential checkpoint blockade in melanoma. On the study more broadly: Roughly 23 patients had matched tumor biopsies before treatment and at week 13 after nivolumab or ipilimumab alone.

Assay used: immunoSEQ multiplex PCR; TCRdb lists only in-frame clones, some missing. Altogether 3,000 or so clones are present, around 19% being singletons, with the ten largest covering less than 10%. The treatment is: randomized to nivolumab then ipilimumab (arm A) or the reverse (arm B). The CDR3 consists of 14 residues. Per the germline V gene, CDR1 is MGHDK and CDR2 is SYGVNS. V lost 8 bases, J lost 0 bases, and 14 bases lay in between. J is TRBJ2-7 and V is TRBV25-1; TRBD1 might be the D (7 bases). This clonotype originated in a human donor with melanoma. The specimen was tumor tissue (inferred from file names), collected from a patient given nivolumab and ipilimumab in sequence. The CDR3 loop is CASDGQEGSYEQYF. The CDR3 DNA is TGTGCCAGCGACGGACAGGAGGGCTCCTACGAGCAGTACTTC.